This T cell receptor (beta chain) is drawn from a study of blood T cell repertoires in COVID-19. On the study more broadly: Donors in the United States, Italy and Spain gave samples during acute or convalescent COVID-19. T cells, B-cell-depleted T cells, or PBMCs supplied cDNA or gDNA.

Germline values: CDR1 MNHEY, CDR2 SMNVEV (reference sequence). This CDR3 has 14 amino acids. The V gene lost 5 bases and the J gene lost 6 bases, with 14 bases spanning the gap. In the original processing: Reference gene primer amplification yielded estimated nucleated cell counts. The repertoire was sequenced with immunoSEQ multiplex PCR; TCRdb's copy has only in-frame clones and lacks some. That table furnishes V, J and clone size, whereas the DNA furnished D and trimming. The sample gives 60,000 to 80,000 clones, about nine tenths of which show up once; over 5.5% is in the top ten. Sequencing input: peripheral blood. This clonotype was obtained from a human donor in a cohort sampled during active COVID-19. The chain links TRBV27 to TRBJ2-4; a weak D match, TRBD1 (6 bases). The CDR3: CASSAGVIGNIQYF. CDR3 DNA sequence: TGTGCCAGCAGTGCAGGGGTAATTGGAAACATTCAGTACTTC.